The rows below give T cell receptor beta chains drawn from one sample of a study of blood T cell repertoires in COVID-19. Assay: immunoSEQ multiplex PCR; the TCRdb copy retains only in-frame clones and omits some. The repertoire holds more than 400,000 clones, with 75% to 90% as singletons. The sequencing sample was made of peripheral blood. Source of these receptors: a human donor in a cohort sampled during active COVID-19. Each CDR3 is given with its conserved first and last residue. D genes are given only for firm matches. Expanded clones get a size class; other rows say once, few or many, or leave the size out.

cdr3_length j_call clone_size v_call d_call cdr3_nt cdr3_aa
15 TRBJ1-2 once TRBV28 TRBD1 TGTGCCAGCAGTTCGAGGACAGGGTACGACTATGGCTACACCTTC CASSSRTGYDYGYTF
16 TRBJ2-1 few TRBV3-1/TRBV3-2 TRBD2 TGTGCCAGCAGCACTACCGGGACTAGCGGGAGAAATGAGCAGTTCTTC CASSTTGTSGRNEQFF
14 TRBJ2-7 many TRBV5-8 TRBD2 TGTGCCAGCGAACTAGCGGGAATGATGAACGAGCAGTACTTC CASELAGMMNEQYF
15 TRBJ2-1 - TRBV7-9 - TGTGCCAGCAGCGCCAGGGTGCTCCTCTACAATGAGCAGTTCTTC CASSARVLLYNEQFF
16 TRBJ2-7 - TRBV4-2 - TGTGCCAGCAGCCCAGCAAGAGATAGCGGCTCCTACGAGCAGTACTTC CASSPARDSGSYEQYF
11 TRBJ2-1 - TRBV11-2 - TGTGCCAGCAGAGGGAGTAATGAGCAGTTCTTC CASRGSNEQFF
16 TRBJ2-7 - TRBV28 TRBD1 TGTGCCAGCAGTTTAAATAGGGGACAGGGGGTTGACGAGCAGTACTTC CASSLNRGQGVDEQYF
15 TRBJ2-5 - TRBV14 - TGTGCCAGCAGCCAGTTCCAAGCGGTACAAGAGACCCAGTACTTC CASSQFQAVQETQYF
17 TRBJ2-3 - TRBV4-2 TRBD2 TGTGCCAGCAGCCTACAGGCTAGCGGGAGGGCCCCAGATACGCAGTATTTT CASSLQASGRAPDTQYF
14 TRBJ2-5 - TRBV7-9 - TGTGCCAGCAGGGCCAGAGATCGGGGAGAGACCCAGTACTTC CASRARDRGETQYF